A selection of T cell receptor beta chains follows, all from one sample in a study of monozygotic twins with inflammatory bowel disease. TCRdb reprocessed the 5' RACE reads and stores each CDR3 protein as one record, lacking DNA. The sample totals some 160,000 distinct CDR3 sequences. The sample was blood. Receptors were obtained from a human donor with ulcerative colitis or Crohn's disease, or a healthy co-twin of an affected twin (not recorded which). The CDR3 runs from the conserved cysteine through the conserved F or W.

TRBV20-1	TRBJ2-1	CSAFGGATQQFF
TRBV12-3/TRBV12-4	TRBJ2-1	CASSLAGGLYNEQFF
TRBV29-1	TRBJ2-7	CSVGDFPTYEQYF
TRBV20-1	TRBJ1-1	CGIKTGLENTEAFF
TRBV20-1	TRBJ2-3	CSATSGAWTDTQYF
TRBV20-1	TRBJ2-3	CSASKTSPYTDTQYF
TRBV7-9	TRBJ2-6	CASSYVANVLTF
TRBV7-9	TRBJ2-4	CASSLLPGGAKNIQYF
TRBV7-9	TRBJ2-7	CASSPRQLESSYEQYF
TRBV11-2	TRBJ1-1	CASSFRRTGTEAFF
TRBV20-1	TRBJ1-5	CSAGDRNQPQHF
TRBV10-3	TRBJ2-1	CAISESSGRGNEQFF
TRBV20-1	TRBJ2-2	CSARGLAGSGELFF